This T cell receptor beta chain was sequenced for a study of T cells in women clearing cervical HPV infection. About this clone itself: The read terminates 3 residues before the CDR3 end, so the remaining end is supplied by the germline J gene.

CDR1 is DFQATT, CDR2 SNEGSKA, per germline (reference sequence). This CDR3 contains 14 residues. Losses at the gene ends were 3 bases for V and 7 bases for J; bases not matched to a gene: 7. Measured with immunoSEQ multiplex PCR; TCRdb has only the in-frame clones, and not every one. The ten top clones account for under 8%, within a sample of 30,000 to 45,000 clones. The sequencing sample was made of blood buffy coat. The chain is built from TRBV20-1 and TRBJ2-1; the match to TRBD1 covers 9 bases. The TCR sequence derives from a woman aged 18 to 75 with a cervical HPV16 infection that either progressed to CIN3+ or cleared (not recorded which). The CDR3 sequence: CSASVQGARNEQFF. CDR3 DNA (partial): TGCAGTGCTAGCGTACAGGGGGCTCGGAATGAG.